This TCR beta chain was recorded in a study of blood T cell repertoires in COVID-19. Some clones are missing from TCRdb's copy, which holds only in-frame ones; the method was immunoSEQ multiplex PCR. The sample has 140,000 or so clones; around nine tenths are singletons. The CDR3 spans 15 residues. The V gene lost 0 bases and the J gene lost 1 base, with 7 bases spanning the gap. Germline V gives CDR1 SGDLS, CDR2 YYNGEE. The rearrangement joins TRBV9 to TRBJ1-4, with no clear D. The source material was peripheral blood. The source is a man aged 55 to 70 with active or convalescent COVID-19. This chain's CDR3 is CASSVGTGTNEKLFF. The CDR3 nucleotides read TGTGCCAGCAGCGTAGGGACTGGAACTAATGAAAAACTGTTTTTT.